This TCR beta chain stems from a study of blood T cells in healthy people across ages (dated by TCRdb to 2014 to 2015). In the study overall: Template switching captured roughly one uniquely barcoded TCR beta cDNA molecule per two T cells in model experiments. To avoid experimental bias, donors of different ages were spread randomly across the sequencing lanes. Using deep sequencing normalized with unique cDNA molecular identifiers, the study measured how TCR beta repertoire diversity changes with age. Four age groups were formed from the donors: young (average approximately 15 years), middle-aged (approximately 42), aged (about 68) and long-lived (around 82). Two additional independent replicas of 1 million unique cDNA reads from the same blood draw were analyzed for two donors (one aged 18 to 30 and one aged 80 or older).

Comment on this clonotype: This clone's antigen is unknown. No per-base quality is available; no much larger clone lies one base away.

What the authors observed across the whole study: As age increased, observed TCR beta diversity per million T cells dropped in a roughly linear way, and a significant reduction was already evident by age around 41. The percentage of naive T cells measured by flow cytometry correlated strongly with observed TCR beta diversity. Estimates of total diversity based on one million sequenced T cells were considered lower bounds and underestimates. Conclusive comparison of naive and antigen-experienced compartments was prevented by the profiling of bulk unsorted PBMCs. Because the CMV infection status of the donors was unknown, age-related changes in expanded clonotypes may potentially have been confounded. Compared with the aged group, the long-lived group had more naive CD4+ T cells, fewer expanded clones and increased TCR diversity, a pattern suggesting age selection.

The receptor library was made with 5' RACE. The instrument was an Illumina HiSeq 2500. A second 7 to 11 cycle PCR used a sample-barcoded 5' primer and a J-beta primer mix. Each TCR beta cDNA molecule received a unique molecular identifier from a template-switch 5' adaptor carrying 12 random nucleotides. Each sample yielded at least 3 million CDR3-containing paired-end reads. All of the RNA was converted into first-strand cDNA using the Mint cDNA synthesis kit, with a TRBC-specific oligonucleotide serving as the primer. All cDNA was treated with uracil-DNA glycosylase and then went through a first 18-cycle PCR with the universal primers M1SS and BC2_uni_R. The original methods were these. For normalization, 1 million high-quality reads were randomly selected from each sample, with every read carrying a distinct molecular identifier. Instead of being binned into consensus sequences, reads with shared molecular identifiers were discarded. MiTCR, with a Q25 quality threshold and the strictest error-elimination algorithm, was used for CDR3 identification, clonotype clustering and error correction. Lower-bound total TCR beta diversity was estimated with a nonparametric unseen species model using Euler transformation. TCRdb reworked the public reads: Q25 trimming with fastp, MiXCR clone assembly, productive beta chains retained. Each entry merges the rows of one CDR3 protein and shows their most common DNA and genes. These V and J calls rely on TCRdb rather than the paper's analysis. Present in this sample are over 950,000 distinct CDR3 sequences, 35% to 40% of which were seen just once. The top ten clones comprise approximately 14% of the sample.

Via the germline V gene, CDR1 is SQVTM and CDR2 ANQGSEA. From V the trimming removes 5 bases and from J it removes 3 bases, while the gene matches leave 8 bases of the junction unaccounted for. Inclusive of the bounding cysteine and phenylalanine, the CDR3 is 14 residues long. Only the CDR3 DNA stays, 42 bases, in frame from base 1. Donors were roughly 40 systemically healthy Caucasian individuals from Russia aged 6 to 90 years. Ten milliliters of peripheral blood were drawn from each donor into EDTA-treated Vacutainer tubes. Ficoll-Paque density-gradient centrifugation was used to isolate PBMCs, with at least 7 million per sample. Total RNA, at least 5 micrograms per sample, was extracted from PBMCs with Trizol reagent. For every donor, flow cytometry on a PBMC aliquot measured the percentage of naive CD45RAhigh/CD27high T cells.

The sequence came from a man younger than 35 in good health. This receptor chain uses TRBV29-1 and TRBJ2-7; 9 bases in between match TRBD2. Source material: blood. The DNA is as follows: TGCAGCGTTTCATCCAGCGGGGGGTACTACGAGCAGTACTTC. This is translated as CSVSSSGGYYEQYF.